This T cell receptor beta chain was identified in a study of blood T cell repertoires in COVID-19. Germline values: CDR1 SGHRS, CDR2 YFSETQ. The CDR3 runs 11 residues. V dropped 4 bases and J dropped 6 bases, with 6 bases sitting between them. TCRdb's copy holds only in-frame clones and misses some; the assay was immunoSEQ multiplex PCR. The table has approximately 400,000 clones, approximately 88% seen once; the top ten hold around 13%. The specimen was peripheral blood. This rearrangement joins TRBV5-1 to TRBJ2-3; D is uncertain. The source of this sequence is a woman aged 45-59 years with COVID-19, enrolled during active disease. The chain's CDR3 is CASSVQDTQYF. CDR3 bases: TGCGCCAGCAGCGTGCAGGATACGCAGTATTTT.